A selection of T cell receptor beta chains follows, all from one sample in a study of neurological immune-mediated disorders. TCRdb re-called the 5' RACE reads with MiXCR, one entry per CDR3 protein. The sample includes around 49,000 distinct CDR3 sequences, 10% to 15% of them seen just once. Sequenced: PBMCs. Source of these receptors: a male donor with HTLV-1-associated myelopathy (HAM/TSP). Both conserved end residues are part of each CDR3. D genes are given only for firm matches. A clone size is listed for some rows: how often the clone was seen (once, few, many), or a class if it is expanded.

abundance | len | j_gene | d_gene | v_gene | CDR3aa | CDR3nt
many | 20 | TRBJ1-2 | TRBD1 | TRBV10-3 | CAISELKALSTTGNRSGYTF | TGTGCCATCAGTGAGTTGAAGGCTCTGAGTACGACAGGGAATAGGAGTGGCTACACCTTC
few | 17 | TRBJ2-6 | . | TRBV18 | CASSSAHGSSGANVLTF | TGTGCCAGCTCGTCAGCTCACGGGAGCTCTGGGGCCAACGTCCTGACTTTC
medium-sized | 15 | TRBJ1-4 | . | TRBV11-2 | CASSHTGTSGEKLFF | TGTGCCAGCAGCCACACCGGGACATCAGGTGAAAAACTGTTTTTT
. | 13 | TRBJ2-7 | TRBD1 | TRBV7-9 | CASSRTGGSAQYF | TGTGCCAGCAGCCGGACAGGTGGTTCCGCGCAGTACTTC
many | 18 | TRBJ1-3 | TRBD1 | TRBV9 | CASSAINRGRDSGNTIYF | TGTGCCAGCAGCGCTATAAACAGGGGCCGTGACTCTGGAAACACCATATATTTT
many | 16 | TRBJ1-6 | TRBD1 | TRBV2 | CASSGGTGVYNSPLHF | TGTGCCAGCAGTGGGGGGACAGGGGTGTATAATTCACCCCTCCACTTT
many | 14 | TRBJ2-5 | TRBD1 | TRBV2 | CASSHQGAGETQYF | TGTGCCAGCAGCCACCAGGGGGCCGGAGAGACCCAGTACTTC
many | 15 | TRBJ1-1 | . | TRBV28 | CASSLGSELSNEAFF | TGTGCCAGCAGTTTAGGGTCAGAATTAAGTAATGAAGCTTTCTTT
many | 13 | TRBJ1-3 | . | TRBV29-1 | CSVAASSGNTIYF | TGCAGCGTTGCTGCGAGCTCTGGAAACACCATATATTTT
many | 14 | TRBJ2-7 | TRBD1 | TRBV4-3 | CASSQAQGSHEQYF | TGCGCCAGCAGCCAAGCACAGGGGTCCCACGAGCAGTACTTC
many | 17 | TRBJ2-3 | . | TRBV12-3/TRBV12-4 | CASRSNRGRGRADTQYF | TGTGCCAGCAGATCAAATAGGGGGCGGGGCCGCGCAGATACGCAGTATTTT
many | 13 | TRBJ1-1 | TRBD1 | TRBV10-3 | CAITRTGETEAFF | TGTGCCATCACCCGGACAGGGGAGACTGAAGCTTTCTTT
few | 17 | TRBJ2-5 | TRBD2 | TRBV7-3 | CASSSRTSGGEKETQYF | TGTGCCAGCAGCTCAAGGACTAGCGGGGGAGAAAAAGAGACCCAGTACTTC
medium-sized | 15 | TRBJ2-1 | . | TRBV12-3/TRBV12-4 | CASSPRASRGNEQFF | TGTGCCAGCAGTCCCAGGGCTAGCCGGGGCAATGAGCAGTTCTTC
. | 13 | TRBJ2-3 | . | TRBV7-9 | CASSRRGADTQYF | TGTGCCAGCAGCCGGCGGGGTGCAGATACGCAGTATTTT
many | 15 | TRBJ2-7 | TRBD2 | TRBV5-5 | CASSLELGGSYEQYF | TGTGCCAGCAGCTTGGAGCTGGGGGGGTCCTACGAGCAGTACTTC
many | 18 | TRBJ2-2 | TRBD1 | TRBV20-1 | CSAREPFYRDRDTGELFF | TGCAGTGCTAGAGAGCCCTTTTACCGGGACAGGGACACCGGGGAGCTGTTTTTT
many | 14 | TRBJ1-1 | . | TRBV6-1 | CASSSGTPGTEAFF | TGTGCCAGCAGTTCCGGGACTCCTGGGACTGAAGCTTTCTTT
many | 17 | TRBJ1-3 | . | TRBV7-2 | CASSRGFRGRLVNTIYF | TGTGCCAGCAGCCGAGGGTTTAGGGGCCGCCTCGTCAACACCATATATTTT
many | 15 | TRBJ2-3 | TRBD1 | TRBV5-1 | CASSLVQGATDTQYF | TGCGCCAGCAGCTTGGTCCAGGGGGCTACAGATACGCAGTATTTT
many | 12 | TRBJ1-5 | . | TRBV24-1 | CATSDNPGPQHF | TGTGCCACCAGTGATAACCCCGGGCCCCAGCATTTT
many | 15 | TRBJ2-3 | . | TRBV19 | CASSIAAQGPDTQYF | TGTGCCAGTAGTATAGCGGCCCAGGGCCCCGATACGCAGTATTTT
many | 16 | TRBJ2-3 | . | TRBV5-1 | CASSPYRGGITDTQYF | TGCGCCAGCAGTCCTTACAGGGGAGGCATCACAGATACGCAGTATTTT
. | 16 | TRBJ1-1 | . | TRBV5-5 | CASSLEGAGMNTEVFF | TGTGCCAGCAGCTTGGAAGGGGCAGGAATGAACACTGAAGTTTTCTTT
many | 14 | TRBJ2-4 | . | TRBV4-3 | CASSHDSRANIQYF | TGCGCCAGCAGCCATGACTCCAGGGCGAACATTCAGTACTTC
. | 19 | TRBJ2-5 | TRBD2 | TRBV6-5 | CASSPTGLAGGRRQETQYF | TGTGCCAGCAGCCCTACCGGACTAGCGGGGGGGCGCAGGCAAGAGACCCAGTACTTC
. | 15 | TRBJ2-4 | . | TRBV6-6 | CASSPGSLAKNIQYF | TGTGCCAGCAGCCCGGGGAGTCTAGCCAAAAACATTCAGTACTTC
many | 15 | TRBJ2-1 | TRBD1 | TRBV5-1 | CASSLAGTGNNEQFF | TGCGCCAGCAGCTTGGCAGGGACAGGGAACAATGAGCAGTTCTTC
many | 16 | TRBJ1-3 | . | TRBV5-1 | CASSEVKLSSGNTIYF | TGCGCCAGCAGCGAAGTCAAATTAAGCTCTGGAAACACCATATATTTT
many | 15 | TRBJ1-2 | . | TRBV24-1 | CATHDIFKDRYGYTF | TGTGCCACCCACGATATATTCAAGGACCGCTATGGCTACACCTTC
many | 16 | TRBJ1-1 | . | TRBV7-9 | CASSPGDRGQNTEAFF | TGTGCCAGCAGCCCCGGGGACCGGGGCCAGAACACTGAAGCTTTCTTT
. | 14 | TRBJ2-7 | . | TRBV20-1 | CSATGASSAYEQYF | TGCAGTGCTACTGGGGCTAGCTCTGCCTACGAGCAGTACTTC
many | 16 | TRBJ1-5 | . | TRBV4-2 | CASSQEKGRINQPQHF | TGTGCCAGCAGCCAAGAGAAGGGGCGTATAAATCAGCCCCAGCATTTT
many | 16 | TRBJ1-4 | . | TRBV10-3 | CAIRPTLDATNEKLFF | TGTGCCATCAGGCCAACACTAGATGCAACTAATGAAAAACTGTTTTTT
many | 16 | TRBJ2-3 | TRBD1 | TRBV5-6 | CASSGAGQGATDTQYF | TGTGCCAGCAGCGGAGCGGGACAGGGGGCAACAGATACGCAGTATTTT
many | 11 | TRBJ2-1 | . | TRBV5-1 | CASSERNEQFF | TGCGCCAGCAGCGAGCGGAATGAGCAGTTCTTC
. | 14 | TRBJ1-1 | . | TRBV9 | CASSVEGGGPEAFF | TGTGCCAGCAGCGTAGAGGGAGGGGGTCCTGAAGCTTTCTTT
many | 11 | TRBJ2-7 | . | TRBV20-1 | CSVSGGYEQYF | TGCAGTGTGAGTGGGGGGTACGAGCAGTACTTC
. | 17 | TRBJ2-1 | TRBD2 | TRBV5-1 | CASSLISGGGSKNEQFF | TGCGCCAGCAGCTTGATTTCGGGGGGAGGGTCCAAAAATGAGCAGTTCTTC
. | 14 | TRBJ2-1 | TRBD2 | TRBV5-1 | CASSRAGGDNEQFF | TGCGCCAGCAGTCGAGCGGGGGGTGACAATGAGCAGTTCTTC
many | 14 | TRBJ1-2 | TRBD1 | TRBV10-3 | CAISLTGVNYGYTF | TGTGCCATCAGCTTGACAGGGGTTAACTATGGCTACACCTTC
few | 15 | TRBJ2-6 | . | TRBV5-4 | CASSTGLPGANVLTF | TGTGCCAGCAGCACTGGCCTCCCCGGGGCCAACGTCCTGACTTTC
many | 17 | TRBJ1-3 | . | TRBV5-5 | CASSLGGAPPSGNTIYF | TGTGCCAGCAGCTTGGGCGGGGCACCCCCCTCTGGAAACACCATATATTTT
many | 14 | TRBJ2-1 | . | TRBV20-1 | CSASEGNIGGEQFF | TGCAGTGCTAGTGAGGGCAATATAGGCGGGGAGCAGTTCTTC
many | 14 | TRBJ1-4 | . | TRBV20-1 | CSAAPRPTNEKLFF | TGCAGTGCTGCCCCCAGACCAACTAATGAAAAACTGTTTTTT
many | 14 | TRBJ1-5 | . | TRBV27 | CASSLLGVNQPQHF | TGTGCCAGCAGTTTATTAGGGGTCAATCAGCCCCAGCATTTT
medium-sized | 14 | TRBJ1-1 | . | TRBV10-3 | CAITEEGGDTEAFF | TGTGCCATCACCGAGGAGGGGGGGGACACTGAAGCTTTCTTT
many | 13 | TRBJ2-1 | . | TRBV7-6 | CASSLAFGNEQFF | TGTGCCAGCAGCTTAGCCTTTGGAAATGAGCAGTTCTTC
. | 14 | TRBJ2-7 | . | TRBV28 | CASVYKGRLYDQYF | TGTGCCAGCGTATACAAGGGGAGACTCTACGATCAGTACTTC
. | 18 | TRBJ2-6 | . | TRBV5-6 | CASSLVSRLVTGANVLTF | TGTGCCAGCAGCTTGGTATCTCGGCTAGTTACTGGGGCCAACGTCCTGACTTTC
many | 12 | TRBJ2-4 | . | TRBV28 | CASNRAGNIQYF | TGTGCCAGCAACAGAGCAGGAAACATTCAGTACTTC
many | 12 | TRBJ1-4 | . | TRBV20-1 | CSVKGVNEKLFF | TGCAGTGTAAAGGGGGTTAATGAAAAACTGTTTTTT
. | 16 | TRBJ2-1 | TRBD2 | TRBV5-1 | CASSFKSTGGFGEQFF | TGCGCCAGCAGCTTTAAGTCAACGGGGGGGTTCGGGGAGCAGTTCTTC
many | 14 | TRBJ1-4 | . | TRBV25-1 | CASSESPESEKLFF | TGTGCCAGCAGTGAATCGCCCGAGTCGGAAAAACTGTTTTTT
many | 14 | TRBJ2-3 | . | TRBV6-2/TRBV6-3 | CASSYRADTDTQYF | TGTGCCAGCAGTTATAGGGCAGACACAGATACGCAGTATTTT